Presented here are 21 T cell receptor beta chains from one specimen sequenced in a study of T cell responses to AZD1222 COVID-19 vaccine. The method was immunoSEQ multiplex PCR; TCRdb's version includes in-frame clones alone and lacks a portion of them. The sample has 20,000 to 30,000 clones; 70% to 90% are singletons. The specimen was peripheral blood, collected 28 days after the second AZD1222 dose. The receptors come from an adult who received the AZD1222 COVID-19 vaccine.

The gene calls are TRBV3-1 (or the pseudogene TRBV3-2) and TRBJ1-2; 11 bases are a match to TRBD1. Germline CDR1 and CDR2: LGHDT and YNNKEL (reference sequence). V shed 4 bases and J 4 bases; nucleotides not matched to a gene: 2. CDR3 length: 14 amino acids. The DNA of the CDR3 is TGTGCCAGCAGCCCCGGACAGGGGGCCTATGGCTACACCTTC. Encoded protein: CASSPGQGAYGYTF.

The chain joins TRBV28 to TRBJ1-6; no clear D gene. This CDR3 has 12 amino acids. CDR1 is MDHEN, CDR2 SYDVKM, per germline. Between the trimmed V and J ends, which lost 2 bases and 8 bases, there was a span of 4 bases. Here the CDR3 DNA reads TGTGCCAGCAGTTTACCCGATTCACCCCTCCACTTT. It specifies CASSLPDSPLHF.

The chain joins TRBV5-4 to TRBJ2-3; D may be TRBD1 or TRBD2 (5 bases each). From germline, CDR1 is SGHNT and CDR2 YYREEE (reference sequence). The CDR3 is made up of 16 amino acids. V gave up 6 bases and J gave up 2 bases, with 19 bases separating them. The CDR3 coding sequence is TGTGCCAGCAAGCAGGGACCTGGAGCGAACACAGATACGCAGTATTTT. The encoded protein is CASKQGPGANTDTQYF.

The chain is built from TRBV5-4 and TRBJ1-2; 9 bases are shared with TRBD1. CDR1 and CDR2 from the germline V gene are SGHNT and YYREEE (reference sequence). V was pared by 2 bases and J by 8 bases, with 10 bases of the junction left unmatched. The CDR3 is 15 residues long. The CDR3: CASSLFGTGPSGYTF. The CDR3 bases are TGTGCCAGCAGCTTATTTGGGACAGGGCCCAGCGGCTACACCTTC.

The chain couples TRBV5-4 to TRBJ1-1; tentatively, D is TRBD1 (5 bases). The CDR3 extends over 14 amino acids. The V end was cut by 4 bases, the J end by 8 bases, with 18 bases between. CDR1 SGHNT and CDR2 YYREEE come from the germline V gene (reference sequence). CDR3 bases: TGTGCCAGCAGCGGGACTCGGGCCCGGTCGGAAGCTTTCTTT. Encoded protein: CASSGTRARSEAFF.

This chain connects TRBV11-2 to TRBJ2-7; TRBD2 is a possible D gene (7 bases). In germline, CDR1 is SGHAT, CDR2 FQNNGV. The V gene lost 6 bases and the J gene lost 0 bases, with 15 bases spanning the gap. The length of the CDR3 is 15 residues. The CDR3 DNA is TGTGCCAGCAGGAGGGAGGGGGGAAGCTCCTACGAGCAGTACTTC. Translating gives CASRREGGSSYEQYF.

V is TRBV9 and J is TRBJ2-1; 8 bases align to TRBD1. The length of the CDR3 is 15 residues. The ends lost 2 bases at V and 4 bases at J; junction bases unmatched: 5. Germline V gene data show CDR1 as SGDLS and CDR2 as YYNGEE. The CDR3 DNA reads as TGTGCCAGCAGCGTGCAGGGGGCGGGGTACAATGAGCAGTTCTTC. Residues: CASSVQGAGYNEQFF. The full variable domain, rest sourced from reference TRBV9 and TRBJ2-1, is DSGVTQTPKHLITATGQRVTLRCSPRSGDLSVYWYQQSLDQGLQFLIQYYNGEERAKGNILERFSAQQFPDLHSELNLSSLELGDSALYFCASSVQGAGYNEQFFGPGTRLTVL.

The chain recombines TRBV20-1 with TRBJ2-7, with 7 nucleotides matching TRBD1. Per germline, CDR1 DFQATT and CDR2 SNEGSKA (reference sequence). This CDR3 comprises 11 residues. V trimming: 6 bases; J trimming: 2 bases; junction bases outside the gene matches: 1. The CDR3 coding sequence is TGCAGTGCCGACAGGGCCTACGAGCAGTACTTC. Amino acids: CSADRAYEQYF.

V usage is TRBV5-4 and J usage is TRBJ2-7; 9 bases line up with TRBD1. This CDR3 comprises 16 residues. The V gene end was trimmed by 3 bases and the J gene end by 6 bases; junction bases not matched to a gene: 13. Germline assignment: CDR1 SGHNT and CDR2 YYREEE (reference sequence). The CDR3 coding sequence is TGTGCCAGCAGCTCCCAAACAGGGGGCAGATCGGGCGAGCAGTACTTC. Protein: CASSSQTGGRSGEQYF.

The V and J genes are TRBV6-6 and TRBJ2-2; 9 bases match TRBD2. V was pared by 6 bases and J by 4 bases, with 9 bases of the junction left unmatched. The CDR3 loop spans 16 amino acids. Per the germline V gene, CDR1 is MNHNY and CDR2 is SVGAGI (reference sequence). The CDR3 region is CASSRPSGDATGELFF. The CDR3 DNA reads TGTGCCAGCAGCAGACCTAGCGGGGACGCCACCGGGGAGCTGTTTTTT.

The chain uses TRBV15 and TRBJ1-1; D remains unclear. The germline V gene has CDR1 LNHNV and CDR2 YYDKDF (reference sequence). This CDR3 is 14 amino acids long. V lost 1 base to trimming and J lost 5 bases, with 11 bases between them. CDR3 residues: CATSRGGVATEAFF. The CDR3 bases are TGTGCCACCAGCAGAGGTGGGGTCGCGACTGAAGCTTTCTTT.

The chain combines TRBV2 with TRBJ1-1; 8 nucleotides line up with TRBD1. With V trimmed by 6 bases and J by 0 bases, 6 bases remained unmatched. This CDR3 has 15 residues. Germline V gene data show CDR1 as SNHLY and CDR2 as FYNNEI. The CDR3 reads CASSPTGDLNTEAFF. The CDR3 coding sequence is TGTGCCAGCAGCCCGACAGGGGACCTGAACACTGAAGCTTTCTTT. Full variable domain (rest looked up from reference TRBV2 and TRBJ1-1): EPEVTQTPSHQVTQMGQEVILRCVPISNHLYFYWYRQILGQKVEFLVSFYNNEISEKSEIFDDQFSVERPDGSNFTLKIRSTKLEDSAMYFCASSPTGDLNTEAFFGQGTRLTVV.

Only one count was recorded for this clone. The genes are TRBV25-1 and TRBJ1-1; possibly TRBD1 for D (5 bases). The CDR3 consists of 13 residues. Trimming left V 6 bases short and J 2 bases short, with 10 bases between. Germline lookup yields CDR1 MGHDK and CDR2 SYGVNS. The CDR3 reads CASSGHVNTEAFF. The CDR3, as DNA: TGTGCCAGCAGCGGACACGTAAACACTGAAGCTTTCTTT.

J is TRBJ2-3 and V is TRBV7-6; 10 bases are shared with TRBD2. Germline V gene sequence: CDR1 SGHVS, CDR2 FNYEAQ. V dropped 1 base and J dropped 3; count of bases not matched to a gene: 1. This CDR3 contains 15 residues. The CDR3 coding sequence is TGTGCCAGCAGCTTAGAGGGACTAGCGACAGATACGCAGTATTTT. It translates to CASSLEGLATDTQYF.

The chain employs TRBV10-1 and TRBJ2-2; TRBD1 is a possible D gene (6 bases). The germline V and J ends were trimmed by 5 bases and 1 base, with 11 bases remaining between them. Germline assignment: CDR1 WNHNN and CDR2 SYGVQD (reference sequence). The CDR3 covers 15 residues. In nucleotides, the CDR3 is TGCGCCAGCAGTCTCGCCAGGGGGAACACCGGGGAGCTGTTTTTT. It yields the protein CASSLARGNTGELFF.

This clone was observed a handful of times. The chain combines TRBV3-1 (or the pseudogene TRBV3-2) with TRBJ1-2; no reliable D call. V was cut by 1 base and J by 4 bases, with 13 bases left in between. The CDR3 runs 15 residues. CDR1 is LGHDT and CDR2 is YNNKEL in the germline V gene (reference sequence). CDR3 DNA sequence: TGTGCCAGCAGCCAAGGCCGACCCCGGGGCTATGGCTACACCTTC. Its protein is CASSQGRPRGYGYTF.

The V call is TRBV6-6, the J call TRBJ1-5; TRBD1 is a possible D gene (6 bases). V was trimmed by 6 bases and J by 6 bases, leaving 9 bases between them. From germline, CDR1 is MNHNY and CDR2 SVGAGI (reference sequence). The CDR3 has 12 amino acids. CDR3 nucleotides: TGTGCCAGCAGCAACAGGGTTCAGCCCCAGCATTTT. It yields the protein CASSNRVQPQHF.

Only a few counts were recorded for this clone. The chain links TRBV7-6 to TRBJ2-7; weak D call: TRBD2 (6 bases). Trimming left V 5 bases short and J 2 bases short, with 22 bases between. Germline CDR1 is SGHVS and CDR2 is FNYEAQ. The CDR3 sequence is 17 residues long. The DNA for the CDR3 is TGTGCCAGCAGCCCCAGCGGGCACGCGGGGTTCCCCTACGAGCAGTACTTC. Translating gives CASSPSGHAGFPYEQYF.

V usage is TRBV29-1 and J usage is TRBJ2-1, with a possible D match to TRBD1 (5 bases). Trimming removed 0 bases at V and 9 bases at J, with 12 bases between. The CDR3 has 13 residues. The germline V gene has CDR1 SQVTM and CDR2 ANQGSEA. The CDR3 nucleotides read TGCAGCGTTGAAGAACGGACATTCGGTGAGCAGTTCTTC. This sequence encodes CSVEERTFGEQFF.

This chain uses TRBV6-5 with TRBJ1-2; TRBD1 matches 7 bases. CDR1 and CDR2 from the germline V gene are MNHEY and SVGAGI. Trimming took 5 bases from V and 7 from J; bases not matched to a gene: 13. This CDR3 is built from 15 residues. For the CDR3, the DNA is TGTGCCAGCAGTCCATCCGGGACAGTCTTTACTGGCTACACCTTC. Translating gives CASSPSGTVFTGYTF.

V gene TRBV25-1 combines with J gene TRBJ1-5; 7 bases map to TRBD1. Trimming cost V 4 bases and J 2 bases; bases outside gene matches: 5. The CDR3 has 15 amino acids. CDR1 and CDR2 from the germline V gene are MGHDK and SYGVNS. The CDR3 DNA follows: TGTGCCAGCAGTGGGCAGGGGGGGGGCAATCAGCCCCAGCATTTT. Amino acid sequence: CASSGQGGGNQPQHF.